The 10 T cell receptor beta chains below all came from one sample that was sequenced in a study of regulatory T cells in long-lasting Graves disease. CDR3 regions were amplified by Arm-PCR using iRepertoire HTBI primers to build TCR beta libraries. MiXCR, applied by TCRdb to the multiplex PCR reads, yields one record per CDR3 protein. The profile shows 650,000 to 850,000 distinct CDR3 sequences, approximately 29% of them singletons. Time point reported: persistent/refractory GD, antithyroid drugs over 5 years with positive TRAb. Construction of the TCR library relied on RNA isolated from PBMCs. The sequenced sample was peripheral blood mononuclear cells (PBMCs), obtained when the disease was refractory, from a patient treated with antithyroid drugs. These receptors all come from a female donor with Graves disease.

The chain has TRBV11-2 and TRBJ1-3; D is unresolved. The germline CDR1 and CDR2 sequences are SGHAT and FQNNGV. Trimming removed 6 bases from V and 0 bases from J, with 9 bases in between. The CDR3 runs to 14 residues. CDR3 in DNA: TGTGCCAGCAGAGTGCCCAGCTCTGGAAACACCATATATTTT. Translating it yields CASRVPSSGNTIYF.

This clonotype was counted a few times. This chain connects TRBV2 to TRBJ2-7; 8 bases are shared with TRBD1. Germline CDR1 is SNHLY and CDR2 is FYNNEI. This CDR3 spans 16 amino acids. V gave up 0 bases and J gave up 6 bases; unmatched junction bases: 10. Here the CDR3 DNA reads TGTGCCAGCAGTGAAGCACCGGGACAGGTAAATCTCGAGCAGTACTTC. It is translated as CASSEAPGQVNLEQYF.

This clonotype has at least ten counts. The J gene is TRBJ2-7, the V gene TRBV2, with TRBD1 matching 9 bases. Germline CDR1 is SNHLY and CDR2 is FYNNEI. Trimming cost V 7 bases and J 1 base; bases outside gene matches: 2. This CDR3 has 13 amino acids. CDR3 sequence reads: CASKDRGSYEQYF. The DNA of the CDR3 is TGTGCCAGCAAGGACAGGGGTTCCTACGAGCAGTACTTC.

This clonotype came up many times. The chain recombines TRBV19 with TRBJ1-3, with TRBD1 as a possible D gene (5 bases). Germline lookup yields CDR1 LNHDA and CDR2 SQIVND (reference sequence). This CDR3 spans 16 amino acids. The V end was cut by 7 bases, the J end by 0 bases, with 16 bases between. The DNA of the CDR3 is TGTGCCAGTAAACCTCGGGGCGGAAACTCTGGAAACACCATATATTTT. Translating it yields CASKPRGGNSGNTIYF.

This chain joins TRBV6-2 or TRBV6-3 and TRBJ2-7, with D perhaps TRBD1 (5 bases). Germline V gene sequence: CDR1 MNHEY, CDR2 SVGEGT. Trimming took off 7 bases at V and 5 bases at J, with 18 bases between the two ends. The CDR3 is made up of 14 amino acids. CDR3 residues: CASTFAGIRDEQYF. CDR3 nucleotide sequence: TGTGCCAGCACGTTTGCAGGGATCCGGGACGAGCAGTACTTC.

The chain recombines TRBV3-1 with TRBJ1-2, with 7 bases identical to TRBD1. The CDR3 is made up of 17 amino acids. Losses at the gene ends were 0 bases for V and 3 bases for J; bases not matched to a gene: 10. Germline V gene data show CDR1 as LGHDT and CDR2 as YNNKEL (reference sequence). DNA for the CDR3: TGTGCCAGCAGCCAAGACCGCCTACAGGGGTTTGACTATGGCTACACCTTC. This encodes CASSQDRLQGFDYGYTF.

The chain uses TRBV11-3 and TRBJ2-1, with 7 bases matching TRBD1. The CDR3 extends over 14 amino acids. Trimming removed 5 bases from V and 3 bases from J; junction bases left unmatched: 4. Per the germline V gene, CDR1 is SGHNT and CDR2 is YENEEA. CDR3 sequence (DNA): TGTGCCAGCAGCCAAAGACAGGGCTACAATGAGCAGTTCTTC. This sequence encodes CASSQRQGYNEQFF.

The rearrangement links TRBV27 to TRBJ1-1; 10 positions agree with TRBD1. V was pared by 3 bases and J by 3 bases, with 16 bases of the junction left unmatched. Germline V lookup: CDR1 MNHEY, CDR2 SMNVEV (reference sequence). The CDR3 is 19 residues long. The CDR3 DNA follows: TGTGCCAGCAGTTTTCTCGGAGGGACAGGGGTTGAAAAAGACACTGAAGCTTTCTTT. Its protein product is CASSFLGGTGVEKDTEAFF.

V and J are TRBV29-1 and TRBJ2-6; 7 nucleotides line up with TRBD1. Unmatched junction bases numbered 10, after V lost 5 bases and J lost 0 bases. This CDR3 comprises 17 residues. Germline V CDR1 and CDR2: SQVTM, ANQGSEA. In nucleotides, the CDR3 is TGCAGCGTTTTGACGACAGGGTCCAGCTCTGGGGCCAACGTCCTGACTTTC. Protein product: CSVLTTGSSSGANVLTF. The whole variable domain, filled in from reference TRBV29-1 and TRBJ2-6, reads SAVISQKPSRDICQRGTSLTIQCQVDSQVTMMFWYRQQPGQSLTLIATANQGSEATYESGFVIDKFPISRPNLTFSTLTVSNMSPEDSSIYLCSVLTTGSSSGANVLTFGAGSRLTVL.

The gene calls are TRBV6-9 and TRBJ1-1; 12 bases map to TRBD1. Trimming removed 4 bases from V and 4 bases from J; junction bases left unmatched: 13. The length of the CDR3 is 18 residues. CDR1 and CDR2 from the germline V gene are MNHGY and SVAAGI. The CDR3 is CASSFPGQGAGASTEAFF. Written as DNA, the CDR3 is TGTGCCAGCAGTTTTCCGGGACAGGGGGCTGGGGCTAGCACTGAAGCTTTCTTT.